This T cell receptor (beta chain) was captured by sequencing in a study of cytomegalovirus exposure and HLA in healthy donors. The PCR contained 60 Vbeta and 13 Jbeta primers. TCRdb's copy holds only in-frame clones and misses some; the assay was immunoSEQ multiplex PCR. The sample yields over 120,000 clones, around 9.7% seen once. This clone occurred a few times. Its specificity is unknown. Study-wide points: Follow-up analysis later connected one missense variant in DCLRE1C with trimming of TCR beta V- and J-genes. Confirmation in vitro established that a few CMV-associated chains were specific for CMV antigens. Cytomegalovirus-associated TCR beta chains were listed, numbering under 200.

Source material: PBMCs. This TCR was sampled from a man aged 45 to 65 in good health and CMV-seronegative.

CDR3 amino acids: CASRPLELSETQYF. CDR3 sequence (DNA): TGTGCCAGCAGACCATTAGAATTGTCGGAGACCCAGTACTTC. V gene TRBV6-6 combines with J gene TRBJ2-5; no reliable D call. Trimming stripped 6 bases from V and 5 bases from J, with 16 bases between. The CDR3 consists of 14 residues. Germline V gene lookup returns CDR1 MNHNY and CDR2 SVGAGI (reference sequence).